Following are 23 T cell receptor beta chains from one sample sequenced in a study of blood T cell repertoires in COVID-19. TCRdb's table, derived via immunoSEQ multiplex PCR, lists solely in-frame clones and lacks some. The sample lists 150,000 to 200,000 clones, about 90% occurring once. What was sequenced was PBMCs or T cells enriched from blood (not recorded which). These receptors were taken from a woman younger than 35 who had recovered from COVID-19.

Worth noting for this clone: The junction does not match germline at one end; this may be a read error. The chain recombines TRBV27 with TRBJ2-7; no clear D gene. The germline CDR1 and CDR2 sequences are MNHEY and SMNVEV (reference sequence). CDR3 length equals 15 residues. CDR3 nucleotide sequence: TGTGCCAGCAGTTTACGTCCAGGTCCCCCCTACGCTCCTACCTTC. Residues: CASSLRPGPPYAPTF.

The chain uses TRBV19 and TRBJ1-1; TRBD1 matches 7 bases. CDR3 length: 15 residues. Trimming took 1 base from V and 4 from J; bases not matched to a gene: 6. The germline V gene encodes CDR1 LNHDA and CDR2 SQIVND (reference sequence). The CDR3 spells CASSIGAGGGTEAFF. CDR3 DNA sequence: TGTGCCAGTAGTATAGGAGCAGGGGGTGGCACTGAAGCTTTCTTT.

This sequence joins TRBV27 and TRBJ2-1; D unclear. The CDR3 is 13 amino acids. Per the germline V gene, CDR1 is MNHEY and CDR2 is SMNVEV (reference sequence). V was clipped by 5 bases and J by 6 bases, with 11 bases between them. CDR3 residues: CASSHPVRNEQFF. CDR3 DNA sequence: TGTGCCAGCAGTCACCCGGTTCGCAATGAGCAGTTCTTC.

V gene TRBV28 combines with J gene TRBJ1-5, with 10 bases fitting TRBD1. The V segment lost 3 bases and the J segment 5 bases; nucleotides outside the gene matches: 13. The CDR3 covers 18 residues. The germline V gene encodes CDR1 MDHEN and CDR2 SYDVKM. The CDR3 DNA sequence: TGTGCCAGCAGTTTGAATCGGAGGACAGGGGGGCTGGATCAGCCCCAGCATTTT. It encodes CASSLNRRTGGLDQPQHF. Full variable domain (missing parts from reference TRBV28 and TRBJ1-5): DVKVTQSSRYLVKRTGEKVFLECVQDMDHENMFWYRQDPGLGLRLIYFSYDVKMKEKGDIPEGYSVSREKKERFSLILESASTNQTSMYLCASSLNRRTGGLDQPQHFGDGTRLSIL.

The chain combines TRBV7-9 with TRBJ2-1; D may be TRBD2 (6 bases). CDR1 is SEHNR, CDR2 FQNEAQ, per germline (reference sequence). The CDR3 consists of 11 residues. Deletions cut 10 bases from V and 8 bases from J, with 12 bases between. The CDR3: CATRLGDEQFF. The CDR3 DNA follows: TGTGCCACCAGACTAGGTGATGAGCAGTTCTTC.

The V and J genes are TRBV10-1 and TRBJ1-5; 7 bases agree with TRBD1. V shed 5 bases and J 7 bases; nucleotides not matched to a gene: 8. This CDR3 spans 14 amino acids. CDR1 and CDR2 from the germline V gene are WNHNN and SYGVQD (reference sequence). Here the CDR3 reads CASSTGAVRQPQHF. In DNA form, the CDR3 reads TGCGCCAGCAGTACAGGGGCCGTTAGACAGCCCCAGCATTTT.

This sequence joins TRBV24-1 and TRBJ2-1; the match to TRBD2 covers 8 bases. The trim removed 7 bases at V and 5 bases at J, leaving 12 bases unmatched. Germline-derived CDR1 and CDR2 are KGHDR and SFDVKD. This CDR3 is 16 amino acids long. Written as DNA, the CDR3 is TGTGCCACCAGACTAGATCGGGCGGGAGGTAACAATGAGCAGTTCTTC. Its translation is CATRLDRAGGNNEQFF.

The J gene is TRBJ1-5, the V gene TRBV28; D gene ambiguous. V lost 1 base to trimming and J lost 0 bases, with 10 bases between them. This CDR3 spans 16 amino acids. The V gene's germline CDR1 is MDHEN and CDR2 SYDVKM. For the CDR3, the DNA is TGTGCCAGCAGTTTATATGGAGCACTTAGCAATCAGCCCCAGCATTTT. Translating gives CASSLYGALSNQPQHF.

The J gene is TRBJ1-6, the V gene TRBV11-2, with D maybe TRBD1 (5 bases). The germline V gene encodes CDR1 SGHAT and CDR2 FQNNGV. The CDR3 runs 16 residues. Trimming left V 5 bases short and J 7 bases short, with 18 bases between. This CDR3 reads CASSLVPGGKNSPLHF. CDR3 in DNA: TGTGCCAGCAGCCTGGTGCCGGGGGGGAAAAATTCACCCCTCCACTTT.

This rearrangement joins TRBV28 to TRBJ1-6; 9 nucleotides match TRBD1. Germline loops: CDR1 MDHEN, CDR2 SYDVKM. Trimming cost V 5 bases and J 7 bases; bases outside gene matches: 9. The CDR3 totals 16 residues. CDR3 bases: TGTGCCAGCAGTCCGCCGGGACAGGGTCGGAATTCACCCCTCCACTTT. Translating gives CASSPPGQGRNSPLHF.

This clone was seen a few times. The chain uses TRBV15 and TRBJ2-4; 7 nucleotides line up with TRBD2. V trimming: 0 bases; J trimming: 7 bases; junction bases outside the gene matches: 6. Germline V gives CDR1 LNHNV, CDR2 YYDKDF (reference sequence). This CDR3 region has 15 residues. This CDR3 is CATSRDSGGSNIQYF. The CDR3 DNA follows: TGTGCCACCAGCAGAGATTCGGGCGGGAGTAACATTCAGTACTTC.

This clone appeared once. This chain's CDR3 is CASSSNSREFTEAFF. The CDR3 region has the DNA TGTGCCAGCAGTTCCAACTCCAGGGAATTCACTGAAGCTTTCTTT. The V gene is TRBV28, the J gene TRBJ1-1; possibly TRBD1 for D (5 bases). The germline V gene encodes CDR1 MDHEN and CDR2 SYDVKM. The CDR3 totals 15 residues. V was trimmed by 4 bases and J by 4 bases, leaving 16 bases between them.

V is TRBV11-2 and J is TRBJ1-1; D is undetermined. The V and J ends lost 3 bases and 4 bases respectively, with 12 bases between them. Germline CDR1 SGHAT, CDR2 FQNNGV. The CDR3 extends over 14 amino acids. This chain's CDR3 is CASSLVGRGTEAFF. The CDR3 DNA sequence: TGTGCCAGCAGCTTGGTAGGAAGAGGCACTGAAGCTTTCTTT.

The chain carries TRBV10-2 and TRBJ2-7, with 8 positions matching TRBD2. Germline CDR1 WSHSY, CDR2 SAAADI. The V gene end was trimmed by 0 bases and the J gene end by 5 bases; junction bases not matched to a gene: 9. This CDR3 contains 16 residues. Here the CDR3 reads CASSESVSGGPHEQYF. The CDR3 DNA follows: TGCGCCAGCAGTGAGTCGGTGTCGGGAGGGCCCCACGAGCAGTACTTC.

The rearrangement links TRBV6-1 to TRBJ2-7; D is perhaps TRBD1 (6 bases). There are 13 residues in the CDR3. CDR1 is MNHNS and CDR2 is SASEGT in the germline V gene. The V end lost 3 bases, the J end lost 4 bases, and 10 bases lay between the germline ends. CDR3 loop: CASSDTGWYEQYF. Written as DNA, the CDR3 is TGTGCCAGCAGTGATACAGGGTGGTACGAGCAGTACTTC.

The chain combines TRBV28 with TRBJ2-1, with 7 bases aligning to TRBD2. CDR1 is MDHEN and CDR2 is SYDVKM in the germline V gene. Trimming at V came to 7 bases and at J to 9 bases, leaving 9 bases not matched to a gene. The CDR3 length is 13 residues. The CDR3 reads CASTSGGGGEQFF. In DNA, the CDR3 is TGTGCCAGCACGTCGGGCGGGGGTGGTGAGCAGTTCTTC.

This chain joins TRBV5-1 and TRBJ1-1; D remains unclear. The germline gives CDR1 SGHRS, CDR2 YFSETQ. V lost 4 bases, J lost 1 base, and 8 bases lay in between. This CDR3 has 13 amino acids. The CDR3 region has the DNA TGCGCCAGCAGCGAGACACGGAACACTGAAGCTTTCTTT. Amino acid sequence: CASSETRNTEAFF.

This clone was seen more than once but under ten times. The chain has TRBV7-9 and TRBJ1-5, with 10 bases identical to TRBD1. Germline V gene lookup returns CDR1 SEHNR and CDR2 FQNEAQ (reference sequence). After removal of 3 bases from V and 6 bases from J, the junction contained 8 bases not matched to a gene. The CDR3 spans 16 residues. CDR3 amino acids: CASSLGDRGAGQPQHF. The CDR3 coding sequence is TGTGCCAGCAGCTTGGGGGACAGGGGTGCTGGTCAGCCCCAGCATTTT. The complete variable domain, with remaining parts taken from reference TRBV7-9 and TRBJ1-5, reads DTGVSQNPRHKITKRGQNVTFRCDPISEHNRLYWYRQTLGQGPEFLTYFQNEAQLEKSRLLSDRFSAERPKGSFSTLEIQRTEQGDSAMYLCASSLGDRGAGQPQHFGDGTRLSIL.

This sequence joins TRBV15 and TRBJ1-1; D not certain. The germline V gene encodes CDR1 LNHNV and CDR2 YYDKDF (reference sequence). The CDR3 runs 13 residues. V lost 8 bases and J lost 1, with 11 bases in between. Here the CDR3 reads CATEVSGNTEAFF. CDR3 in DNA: TGTGCCACCGAGGTATCCGGGAACACTGAAGCTTTCTTT.

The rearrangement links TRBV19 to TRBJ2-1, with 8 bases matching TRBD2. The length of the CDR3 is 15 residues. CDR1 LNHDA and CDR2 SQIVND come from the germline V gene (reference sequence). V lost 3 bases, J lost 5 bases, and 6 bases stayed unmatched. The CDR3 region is CASSIWTSSDNEQFF. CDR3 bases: TGTGCCAGTAGTATCTGGACTAGCTCTGACAATGAGCAGTTCTTC.

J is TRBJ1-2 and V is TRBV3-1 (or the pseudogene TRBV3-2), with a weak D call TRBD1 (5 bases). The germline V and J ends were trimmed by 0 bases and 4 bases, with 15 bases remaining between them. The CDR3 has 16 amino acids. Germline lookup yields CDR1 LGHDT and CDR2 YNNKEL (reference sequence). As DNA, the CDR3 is TGTGCCAGCAGCCAAGAAGGAGGGGATGGGCTCTATGGCTACACCTTC. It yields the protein CASSQEGGDGLYGYTF.

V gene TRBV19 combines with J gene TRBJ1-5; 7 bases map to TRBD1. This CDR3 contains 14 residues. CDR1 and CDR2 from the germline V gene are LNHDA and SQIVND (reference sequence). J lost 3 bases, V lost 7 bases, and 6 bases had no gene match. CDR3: CASTPTGNNQPQHF. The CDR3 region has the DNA TGTGCCAGTACCCCGACAGGGAACAATCAGCCCCAGCATTTT.

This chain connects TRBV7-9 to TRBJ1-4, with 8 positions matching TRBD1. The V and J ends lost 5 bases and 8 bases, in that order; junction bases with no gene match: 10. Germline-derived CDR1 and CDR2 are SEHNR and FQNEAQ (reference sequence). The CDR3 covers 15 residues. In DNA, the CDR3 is TGTGCCAGCAGCCTGACAGGGGAACTTAGGGAAAAACTGTTTTTT. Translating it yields CASSLTGELREKLFF. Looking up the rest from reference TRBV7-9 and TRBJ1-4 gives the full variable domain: DTGVSQNPRHKITKRGQNVTFRCDPISEHNRLYWYRQTLGQGPEFLTYFQNEAQLEKSRLLSDRFSAERPKGSFSTLEIQRTEQGDSAMYLCASSLTGELREKLFFGSGTQLSVL.